The rows below give T cell receptor beta chains drawn from one sample of a study of cytomegalovirus exposure and HLA in healthy donors. Method: immunoSEQ multiplex PCR; TCRdb's copy keeps in-frame clones and lacks some. The table lists about 49,000 clones. Source material: PBMCs. Receptors were obtained from a man aged 18-30 years in good health and CMV-seropositive. Each CDR3 is given with its conserved first and last residue. Each record gives: D gene, J gene, CDR3 length, V gene, CDR3 DNA, CDR3 protein. A D gene is named only where the DNA matches it firmly.

.,TRBJ1-4,13,TRBV6-5,TGTGCCAGCACTCGTAGCGGGAATGAAAAACTGTTTTTT,CASTRSGNEKLFF
.,TRBJ2-7,14,TRBV2,TGTGCCAGCAGTGGACATATCCGCTCCTACGAGCAGTACTTC,CASSGHIRSYEQYF
TRBD1,TRBJ2-7,14,TRBV18,TGTGCCAGCTCCCCGGGACAGGGGTTCTACGAGCAGTACTTC,CASSPGQGFYEQYF
.,TRBJ2-5,15,TRBV6-5,TGTGCCAGCAGTTACTCGAGGGGGGGCGGAGAGACCCAGTACTTC,CASSYSRGGGETQYF
TRBD1,TRBJ1-5,16,TRBV19,TGTGCCAGTAGTTTCCCGGACAGGGGGTACAATCAGCCCCAGCATTTT,CASSFPDRGYNQPQHF
TRBD1,TRBJ2-7,14,TRBV13,TGTGCCAGCAGCTGGGGGACAGGAACCTACGAGCAGTACTTC,CASSWGTGTYEQYF
TRBD1,TRBJ1-4,14,TRBV28,TGTGCCACCATAAGCTGGGGACAGGACGAAAAACTGTTTTTT,CATISWGQDEKLFF
.,TRBJ1-1,15,TRBV9,TGTGCCAGCAGCGTGGGTGGCACGGGGAACACTGAAGCTTTCTTT,CASSVGGTGNTEAFF
TRBD2,TRBJ2-3,16,TRBV4-2,TGTGCCAGCAGCCCGACTAGCGGGTCTAGCACAGATACGCAGTATTTT,CASSPTSGSSTDTQYF
TRBD1,TRBJ1-6,18,TRBV11-2,TGTGCCAGCAGCCCGCTCGGGACAGGGAGCTCCTATAATTCACCCCTCCACTTT,CASSPLGTGSSYNSPLHF
.,TRBJ1-5,15,TRBV19,TGTGCCAGTAGTATGGCAGGGTCTTTTGGTCAGCCCCAGCATTTT,CASSMAGSFGQPQHF
.,TRBJ1-1,14,TRBV5-5,TGTGCCAGCAGCCGGGACTGGGCGAATAGTGAAGCTTTCTTT,CASSRDWANSEAFF
.,TRBJ2-5,16,TRBV28,TGTGCCAGCATATCAGGGGGACTAGGGGGGCAAGAGACCCAGTACTTC,CASISGGLGGQETQYF
TRBD2,TRBJ2-3,15,TRBV2,TGTGCCAGCAGTGAAACGGGAGGGCTGGGAGATACGCAGTATTTT,CASSETGGLGDTQYF
TRBD2,TRBJ2-3,13,TRBV30,TGTGCGATAGCGGGAGAGGGGCGAGATACGCAGTATTTT,CAIAGEGRDTQYF
TRBD2,TRBJ2-7,17,TRBV7-8,TGTGCCAGCAGCCCGGGGACTAGCGGGAGTAAGAGGTACGAGCAGTACTTC,CASSPGTSGSKRYEQYF
.,TRBJ2-6,17,TRBV4-1,TGCGCCAGCAGCCAACCGTGGCGGTCCTCTGGGGCCAACGTCCTGACTTTC,CASSQPWRSSGANVLTF
.,TRBJ2-7,16,TRBV29-1,TGCAGCGTTGGAGGGTGGGCGCGGGAAGCGCCCTACGAGCAGTACTTC,CSVGGWAREAPYEQYF
.,TRBJ2-1,12,TRBV5-1,TGCGCCAGCACCCTACAGAACAATGAGCAGTTCTTC,CASTLQNNEQFF
.,TRBJ2-7,15,TRBV19,TGTGCCAGTAGTATAGTTGCAGGTATCGACTACGAGCAGTACTTC,CASSIVAGIDYEQYF
TRBD1,TRBJ1-3,14,TRBV7-2,TGTGCCAGCAGCCCTAGACAGGGGGGAAACACCATATATTTT,CASSPRQGGNTIYF
TRBD1,TRBJ2-3,16,TRBV18,TGTGCCAGCTCACTAAGGAGAGGGACAGGGACAGATACGCAGTATTTT,CASSLRRGTGTDTQYF
.,TRBJ2-3,16,TRBV11-3,TGTGCCAGCAGCCCCGAGGGGACAAAATGCACAGATACGCAGTATTTT,CASSPEGTKCTDTQYF
TRBD2,TRBJ2-3,16,TRBV28,TGTGCCAGCAGTTTAACGACGGGAGGGCCCTCGGATACGCAGTATTTT,CASSLTTGGPSDTQYF
TRBD2,TRBJ2-7,15,TRBV19,TGTGCCAGTAGTATAGCACTAGCGGGAGAAGTCGAGCAGTACTTC,CASSIALAGEVEQYF
TRBD1,TRBJ1-4,14,TRBV11-2,TGTGCCAGCAGCCCAACAGGGGGCAACGAAAAACTGTTTTTT,CASSPTGGNEKLFF
TRBD2,TRBJ2-1,19,TRBV10-1,TGCGCCAGCAGTGAGAGTCGAGCGGGAGTCCACCCCAGCTACAATGAGCAGTTCTTC,CASSESRAGVHPSYNEQFF
.,TRBJ2-1,17,TRBV25-1,TGTGCCAGCAGTGAATTTCGAGGACATCCAGCGTTAAATGAGCAGTTCTTC,CASSEFRGHPALNEQFF
TRBD1,TRBJ2-3,16,TRBV6-1,TGTGCCAGCAGTGATCCCGATTGGACAGGGACAGATACGCAGTATTTT,CASSDPDWTGTDTQYF
TRBD2,TRBJ2-3,22,TRBV14,TGTGCCAGCAGCCAAGAGGGGTCGCTAGCGGGAGGGCCCATTGCTTTCACAGATACGCAGTATTTT,CASSQEGSLAGGPIAFTDTQYF